These 24 T cell receptor beta chains came from one sample sequenced in a study of T-cell memory formation after mild COVID-19. TCRdb independently ran MiXCR on the 5' RACE reads; one entry per CDR3 protein. The data hold about 140,000 distinct CDR3 sequences, with around 15% observed a single time. The sample taken for sequencing was PBMCs or a T cell subset sorted from them (not recorded which). The receptors here all came from an adult woman who had mild COVID-19 (a few samples of this study predate the infection). Cell type and time point are not known.

The genes are TRBV15 and TRBJ2-1; 10 bases align to TRBD2. Germline V gene lookup returns CDR1 LNHNV and CDR2 YYDKDF (reference sequence). The CDR3 consists of 16 residues. V shed 0 bases and J 3 bases; nucleotides not matched to a gene: 2. CDR3 nucleotide sequence: TGTGCCACCAGCAGAGATAGCGGGGGGCGCTACAATGAGCAGTTCTTC. Protein product: CATSRDSGGRYNEQFF.

This clonotype turned up a few times. The J gene is TRBJ2-3, the V gene TRBV24-1; D remains ambiguous. Trimming removed 4 bases at V and 2 bases at J, with 6 bases between. The germline CDR1 and CDR2 sequences are KGHDR and SFDVKD. This CDR3 is 13 amino acids long. CDR3 sequence (DNA): TGTGCCACCAGTGACTCCCACACAGATACGCAGTATTTT. This translates into CATSDSHTDTQYF.

This clonotype turned up a few times. The chain has TRBV30 and TRBJ2-7, with 8 positions matching TRBD2. V was clipped by 1 base and J by 2 bases; unmatched bases: 4. In germline, CDR1 is GTSNPN, CDR2 SVGIG (reference sequence). The CDR3 covers 14 residues. CDR3 in DNA: TGTGCCTGGAGTGACGCGGGGGGTCCCTACGAGCAGTACTTC. This translates into CAWSDAGGPYEQYF. Based on the CDR3 plus reference TRBV30 and TRBJ2-7, the full variable domain is SQTIHQWPATLVQPVGSPLSLECTVEGTSNPNLYWYRQAAGRGLQLLFYSVGIGQISSEVPQNLSASRPQDRQFILSSKKLLLSDSGFYLCAWSDAGGPYEQYFGPGTRLTVT.

This clonotype was counted at least ten times. The chain uses TRBV6-5 and TRBJ2-2, with TRBD2 matching over 8 bases. The CDR3 is made up of 15 amino acids. The V gene end was trimmed by 2 bases and the J gene end by 1 base; junction bases not matched to a gene: 0. CDR1 MNHEY and CDR2 SVGAGI come from the germline V gene. The CDR3, as DNA: TGTGCCAGCAGTTACAGCGGGAGGAACACCGGGGAGCTGTTTTTT. Translating it yields CASSYSGRNTGELFF.

The table lists this clonotype with many counts. J is TRBJ2-7 and V is TRBV5-1; a possible D gene is TRBD2 (5 bases). Trimming removed 0 bases from V and 5 bases from J, with 9 bases in between. Germline lookup yields CDR1 SGHRS and CDR2 YFSETQ. CDR3 length: 13 residues. CDR3 sequence reads: CASSLVSGDEQYF. CDR3 sequence (DNA): TGCGCCAGCAGCTTGGTGTCCGGGGACGAGCAGTACTTC.

This chain uses TRBV29-1 with TRBJ2-1; 10 bases agree with TRBD2. CDR3 length: 14 amino acids. Germline CDR1 SQVTM, CDR2 ANQGSEA. After removal of 6 bases from V and 6 bases from J, the junction contained 8 bases not matched to a gene. CDR3 bases: TGCAGCGTCGGATCTAGCGGGGGTAGCAATGAGCAGTTCTTC. This sequence encodes CSVGSSGGSNEQFF.

This chain links TRBV2 with TRBJ1-1; no clear D gene. Germline CDR1 SNHLY, CDR2 FYNNEI. V lost 10 bases and J lost 1, with 13 bases in between. The CDR3 is 13 amino acids. The CDR3 DNA reads as TGTGCCAACCGACCGCGCCAGAACACTGAAGCTTTCTTT. The encoded protein is CANRPRQNTEAFF.

The V gene is TRBV7-6, the J gene TRBJ2-3, with D tentatively TRBD1 (6 bases). CDR3 length equals 14 residues. The germline gives CDR1 SGHVS, CDR2 FNYEAQ. V lost 5 bases, J lost 2 bases, and 11 bases lay in between. The CDR3 is CASSATGITDTQYF. DNA of the CDR3: TGTGCCAGCAGCGCCACAGGGATCACAGATACGCAGTATTTT. The full variable domain, rest sourced from reference TRBV7-6 and TRBJ2-3, is GAGVSQSPRYKVTKRGQDVALRCDPISGHVSLYWYRQALGQGPEFLTYFNYEAQQDKSGLPNDRFSAERPEGSISTLTIQRTEQRDSAMYRCASSATGITDTQYFGPGTRLTVL.

This clonotype has just a few counts. The chain combines TRBV9 with TRBJ1-5; weak D call: TRBD1 (5 bases). The CDR3 length is 15 residues. Germline assignment: CDR1 SGDLS and CDR2 YYNGEE. With 1 base removed from V and 5 bases from J, the gap between germline ends came to 13 bases. Here the CDR3 reads CASSVNGDLDQPQHF. The CDR3 coding sequence is TGTGCCAGCAGCGTAAACGGGGACCTCGATCAGCCCCAGCATTTT.

This clonotype was seen more than once but under ten times. The chain joins TRBV25-1 to TRBJ2-7; 10 positions agree with TRBD2. This CDR3 has 15 amino acids. The trim removed 8 bases at V and 1 base at J, leaving 8 bases unmatched. The germline gives CDR1 MGHDK, CDR2 SYGVNS. This CDR3 is CASGEREGQSYEQYF. The DNA for the CDR3 is TGTGCCAGCGGGGAGCGGGAGGGCCAGTCCTACGAGCAGTACTTC.

This chain connects TRBV6-5 to TRBJ2-5; 9 positions agree with TRBD1. Germline V gene data show CDR1 as MNHEY and CDR2 as SVGAGI. This CDR3 contains 14 residues. The V gene end was trimmed by 7 bases and the J gene end by 4 bases; junction bases not matched to a gene: 7. The CDR3 DNA follows: TGTGCCAGCACCAAGGGACAGGGAAGAGAGACCCAGTACTTC. Translating gives CASTKGQGRETQYF.

This clonotype has a handful of counts. The rearrangement uses TRBV24-1 and TRBJ2-3; 8 nucleotides match TRBD2. The CDR3 spans 17 residues. Germline V lookup: CDR1 KGHDR, CDR2 SFDVKD. The J segment lost 4 bases and the V segment lost 1 base, leaving 9 bases of the junction unmatched. CDR3 bases: TGTGCCACCAGTGATTTTGGGAGCGGGAGAGGCGCAGATACGCAGTATTTT. It codes for CATSDFGSGRGADTQYF.

The rearrangement joins TRBV5-4 to TRBJ2-3; D is unclear. With 5 bases removed from V and 0 bases from J, the gap between germline ends came to 7 bases. The CDR3 has 13 amino acids. Germline values: CDR1 SGHNT, CDR2 YYREEE (reference sequence). The CDR3 DNA reads as TGTGCCAGCAGAACGGACAGCACAGATACGCAGTATTTT. It codes for CASRTDSTDTQYF.

The chain combines TRBV4-1 with TRBJ2-5; D is possibly TRBD2 (6 bases). CDR3 length: 15 residues. The germline V and J ends were trimmed by 4 bases and 7 bases, with 19 bases remaining between them. CDR1 is MGHRA and CDR2 is YSYEKL in the germline V gene. The CDR3 loop is CASSPMPGLPGTQYF. CDR3 DNA sequence: TGCGCCAGCAGCCCAATGCCGGGACTCCCGGGGACCCAGTACTTC.

The V call is TRBV27, the J call TRBJ1-6; D is undetermined. Germline loops: CDR1 MNHEY, CDR2 SMNVEV (reference sequence). The CDR3 runs 15 residues. V was cut by 0 bases and J by 10 bases, with 13 bases left in between. Here the CDR3 reads CASSLSGDAGSPLHF. DNA of the CDR3: TGTGCCAGCAGTTTATCGGGTGACGCGGGATCACCCCTCCACTTT.

V and J are TRBV7-6 and TRBJ1-1; 8 positions match TRBD1. Germline loops: CDR1 SGHVS, CDR2 FNYEAQ. With V trimmed by 6 bases and J by 5 bases, 5 bases remained unmatched. This CDR3 region has 13 residues. CDR3 loop: CASSPGGPTEAFF. CDR3 bases: TGTGCCAGCAGTCCAGGGGGCCCAACTGAAGCTTTCTTT.

This clonotype was seen a handful of times. One end of the junction fails to match germline, which may point to a read error. CDR3 sequence reads: CASSLGGGGLLPADF. For the CDR3, the DNA is TGTGCCAGCAGCTTAGGTGGGGGAGGGCTCCTCCCGGCGGACTTC. J is TRBJ2-7 and V is TRBV7-2; 7 bases map to TRBD2. This CDR3 is built from 15 residues. Germline-derived CDR1 and CDR2 are SGHTA and FQGNSA. The whole variable domain, filled in from reference TRBV7-2 and TRBJ2-7, reads GAGVSQSPSNKVTEKGKDVELRCDPISGHTALYWYRQSLGQGLEFLIYFQGNSAPDKSGLPSDRFSAERTGGSVSTLTIQRTQQEDSAVYLCASSLGGGGLLPADFGPGTRLTVT.

A few counts support this clonotype. The chain employs TRBV12-3 or TRBV12-4 and TRBJ1-1, with D uncertain. CDR3 length: 14 residues. Trimming took 1 base from V and 6 from J, leaving 12 bases between them. DNA of the CDR3: TGTGCCAGCAGTTTAGAACCGGGCGGGGCTGAAGCTTTCTTT. It translates to CASSLEPGGAEAFF.

The V gene is TRBV7-9, the J gene TRBJ1-2, with D possibly TRBD1 on 6 matching bases. The CDR3 consists of 14 residues. In germline, CDR1 is SEHNR, CDR2 FQNEAQ (reference sequence). V was trimmed by 6 bases and J by 2 bases, leaving 13 bases between them. In DNA, the CDR3 is TGTGCCAGCAGGCTCGAGGGGGGGAACTATGGCTACACCTTC. Translated, it gives CASRLEGGNYGYTF.

The CDR3 region has the DNA TGCGCCAGCAGCTCGGAGGGGTTCGATAGTGAAAAACTGTTTTTT. Its translation is CASSSEGFDSEKLFF. This chain links TRBV5-1 with TRBJ1-4, with TRBD1 as a possible D gene (5 bases). Deletions cut 3 bases from V and 7 bases from J, with 16 bases between. Germline V gene sequence: CDR1 SGHRS, CDR2 YFSETQ. This CDR3 spans 15 amino acids. Looking up the rest from reference TRBV5-1 and TRBJ1-4 gives the full variable domain: KAGVTQTPRYLIKTRGQQVTLSCSPISGHRSVSWYQQTPGQGLQFLFEYFSETQRNKGNFPGRFSGRQFSNSRSEMNVSTLELGDSALYLCASSSEGFDSEKLFFGSGTQLSVL.

The chain joins TRBV18 to TRBJ2-2; D call uncertain. Germline V lookup: CDR1 KGHSH, CDR2 LQKENI. V was shortened by 7 bases and J by 3 bases, with 6 bases between the two germline ends. The length of the CDR3 is 12 residues. The CDR3 loop reads CASFSDTGELFF. CDR3 nucleotides: TGTGCCAGCTTCAGTGACACCGGGGAGCTGTTTTTT.

The chain couples TRBV29-1 to TRBJ2-1, with 10 positions matching TRBD2. Germline CDR1 reads SQVTM; CDR2 reads ANQGSEA. The CDR3 is 19 residues long. V dropped 3 bases and J dropped 7; count of bases not matched to a gene: 21. CDR3 nucleotide sequence: TGCAGCGTTGAGCCCTTTGGGGCTAGCGGGAGAAGGTCCGGAAATGAGCAGTTCTTC. Translation gives CSVEPFGASGRRSGNEQFF.

This clonotype was observed a few times. The chain combines TRBV20-1 with TRBJ2-3; the match to TRBD2 covers 11 bases. Per germline, CDR1 DFQATT and CDR2 SNEGSKA (reference sequence). This CDR3 contains 19 residues. With V trimmed by 1 base and J by 1 base, 13 bases remained unmatched. The CDR3 protein is CSARGLAGSPWRGTDTQYF. In DNA, the CDR3 is TGCAGTGCTAGAGGACTAGCGGGGAGTCCTTGGAGGGGCACAGATACGCAGTATTTT.

This clonotype has more than one count but fewer than ten. The chain is built from TRBV29-1 and TRBJ2-7, with D hard to call. This CDR3 comprises 11 residues. Germline values: CDR1 SQVTM, CDR2 ANQGSEA. Trimming cost V 3 bases and J 5 bases, with 8 bases left between them. The CDR3 loop reads CSVDSRNEQYF. In DNA, the CDR3 is TGCAGCGTTGACTCGAGGAACGAGCAGTACTTC.